This T cell receptor (beta chain) emerged from a study of blood T cell repertoires in COVID-19. Looking at the study overall: Donors in the United States, Italy and Spain gave samples during acute or convalescent COVID-19. T cells, B-cell-depleted T cells, or PBMCs supplied cDNA or gDNA.

Germline CDR1 SGHTA, CDR2 FQGNSA. This CDR3 spans 15 amino acids. With 6 bases clipped from V and 5 bases from J, the junction kept 10 bases outside the gene matches. Study processing details: Nucleated cell counts were estimated from reference gene primer amplification. The assay was immunoSEQ multiplex PCR, and TCRdb's table has in-frame clones only and misses some. V, J and clone size are taken as reported in that table, and D and trimming were inferred from the DNA itself. The sample contains over 130,000 clones, 65% to 85% of which appear only once. The TCR sequence derives from a human donor in a cohort sampled during active COVID-19. The genes are TRBV7-2 and TRBJ2-3, with 8 bases fitting TRBD2. The sequencing input was peripheral blood. CDR3: CASRASGGTVDTQYF. The CDR3 DNA follows: TGTGCCAGCAGGGCGAGCGGGGGTACGGTAGATACGCAGTATTTT.